This T cell receptor beta chain was sequenced in a study of cytomegalovirus exposure and HLA in healthy donors (dated by TCRdb to 2016 to 2017). Turning to the overall study: An earlier analysis of 587 of the donors reported approximately 260 Gb of sequence data and some 110 million unique TCR beta sequences obtained from about 170 million T cells. An early release covering over 500 HLA-typed donors comprised approximately 300 gigabases of sequencing data and tens of millions of unique TCR sequences. Of the approximately 370 genotyped donors, 75% to 85% were placed in the genetic ancestry cluster associated with self-reported Caucasian donors. The aim of the study was to test whether cataloging public T cell receptors could identify signatures of past pathogen exposure. The study used immunosequencing to profile the T cell repertoires of several hundred subjects and linked those repertoires to cytomegalovirus serostatus. In addition to the first cohort of around 670 subjects, a separate validation cohort of around 110 different subjects was used. To predict cytomegalovirus infection status, the study brought together high-throughput TCR immunosequencing, statistical association of individual TCRs with disease status, and machine learning. A later analysis re-examined previously published TCR beta repertoires from 500 to 700 donors and added high-resolution HLA genotyping to investigate patterns of TCR occurrence. Rather than drawing on any new phenotypic data, the later analysis identified candidate immune exposures from TCR beta sequences and the way those sequences occurred across donors. In an earlier analysis of several hundred of the donors, high-throughput TCR beta sequencing was used to judge whether each TCR beta V gene segment behaved as functional or pseudogenic. Donor age, sex, ethnicity and CMV serostatus were compiled alongside the repertoire data. In a later genetic analysis, genome-wide SNP genotypes for about three fifths of the roughly 670 donors were used, and that subset was treated as a discovery cohort. Every repertoire in the discovery cohort had been generated on one and the same sequencing platform. Both class I and class II loci were covered by HLA typing, at four-digit resolution. Typing coverage varied by locus: about 629-640 donors for A, B, C, DRB1 and DQB1; approximately 500 for DQA1; about 600 for DPA1; approximately 450 for DPB1. Roughly 5 DR-DQ haplotypes were handled as single units for association and clustering, since linkage in the cohort was strong. Across approximately 420 genotyped donors of the cohort, an average of approximately 220,000 unique TCR beta nucleotide sequences per donor were sequenced, and roughly 17% of those sequences were non-productive.

As concerns this clone: The clone's antigen remains unknown. The input lacks base qualities; no much larger clone sits a single base away.

Libraries were prepared through the immunoSEQ multiplex PCR assay. For the multiplex PCR, a mixture combining 60 forward primers for TCR Vbeta segments and 13 reverse primers for TCR Jbeta segments was used. A multiplex PCR assay on genomic DNA amplified the CDR3 region of rearranged TCR beta genes. The amplified TCR beta libraries were sequenced on the Illumina HiSeq System as 87-base-pair reads. The authors' pipeline ran thus. In a later analysis, tens of millions of unique TCR beta chains were counted across the roughly 670 repertoires, and around 10 million of these chains were shared by at least two donors. Raw reads were error-corrected and collapsed into unique sequences with a nearest-neighbor algorithm that merged closely related sequences to remove PCR and sequencing errors. V, D and J gene segments were assigned by aligning CDR3 sequences to IMGT reference sequences. For a sequence to be retained, at least a six-nucleotide match to both a V gene segment and a J gene segment was required. A rearrangement was called productive if the CDR3 had no stop codons and remained in frame with V and J, and every other rearrangement was called non-productive. CDR3 was defined by IMGT convention, running from the second conserved V-encoded cysteine to the conserved J-encoded phenylalanine. Sequences without an unambiguous match to a single V gene segment were excluded from the earlier analysis of almost 600 of the donors. In an earlier analysis of a few hundred of the donors, V segments were called functional above 56.7% productive rearrangements and were called segregating when the between-donor standard deviation exceeded 5%. A statistical classification framework was developed to diagnose cytomegalovirus status using the catalog of TCR beta chain sequences. In a later analysis, TCR nucleotide sequences were compared against IMGT/GENE-DB human TR gene sequences so that V and J genes could be assigned. A later analysis assigned CDR3 sequences and most-parsimonious VDJ recombination scenarios with the TCRdist pipeline. A later analysis defined each TCR beta chain by its CDR3 amino acid sequence plus V-gene family, and excluded reads lacking a unique V-gene family. To address suspected cross-contamination and a sequencing artifact, a later analysis removed approximately 590 highly shared, low-generation-probability nucleotide sequences. In a later analysis, a clonal expansion index was calculated for each public chain from normalized within-repertoire ranks of inferred template counts. In a later analysis, generation probabilities were computed using a VDJ recombination model fitted to out-of-frame rearrangements, and the results were checked against IGoR. A later analysis scored TCR-TCR, TCR-HLA and TCR-CMV co-occurrence with hypergeometric tests, applying a repertoire-size bias correction to TCR pairs. To estimate false discovery rates, a later analysis permuted the HLA or CMV assignments 20 times. A later analysis grouped co-occurring TCRs with DBSCAN, adding TCRdist sequence similarity when clustering within HLA-allele-positive subsets. Co-occurrence clustering excluded repertoires with fewer than 30,000 or more than 120,000 public chains, plus five with anomalous nucleotide sharing. The clones in this table, taken by TCRdb from immuneACCESS, are in-frame only. Not every clone is retained; where verified, under half of the shortfall comes from an unresolved V gene, and the cause of the rest is unknown. V, J and clone size derive from that table, while D and trimming were established from the DNA sequence. In this sample the table shows fewer than 45,000 clones, less than 85% of which occur a single time. About 6.3% of the sample belongs to the ten largest clones.

CDR1 and CDR2 are read off the germline V gene as SGHTA and FQGNSA. From the cysteine through the phenylalanine, the CDR3 covers 16 amino acids. CDR3 DNA only is kept here, 48 bases in frame from base 1. The V and J ends are trimmed by 6 bases and 0 bases, leaving 15 bases between them. What the authors observed across the whole study: In a later analysis, most CMV-associated TCR beta chains were found to appear HLA-restricted, with HLA associations seemingly driven largely by CMV exposure. Immune exposure information for the cohort was limited to CMV serostatus. In a later analysis, HLA-associated TCR beta chains showed more clonal expansion and lower generation probabilities than non-associated chains that were equally common. A group of highly shared sequence variants was considered likely to be a technical artifact of the sequencing pipeline. In a later genetic analysis, a missense DCLRE1C variant was associated with V-gene and J-gene trimming of TCR beta chains, and the association was replicated in an independent cohort. Some IMGT-functional V segments, including TRBV6-2 and TRBV6-3, could not be distinguished by the 87-base-pair reads and were therefore excluded. While some public TCRs were present in many individuals, most TCR sequences turned up only very rarely across donors. Cytomegalovirus status was reported to be diagnosed by the classifier with high specificity and sensitivity in both the original and validation cohorts. According to a later genetic analysis, donors in an Asian-associated ancestry cluster had fewer N-insertions in productive TCRs than the approximately 650-donor mean. A further reported finding was that TCR beta sequences accurately predicted the HLA-A and HLA-B alleles for most subjects in the first cohort. A later analysis found that TCR association rates varied across HLA loci, with DRB1 alleles showing the most associated TCRs and HLA-C alleles the fewest. In an earlier analysis of 500 to 650 of the donors, most TCR beta V segments appeared in productive rearrangements about 87% or about 30% of the time, broadly matching IMGT annotations. Only TCR beta chains were sequenced in this cohort, and the absence of alpha or paired-chain data limited detectable features. Because HLA typing was unavailable for some donors at each locus, only the typed subset was used in association tests. A later analysis reported that several top co-occurrence clusters appeared linked to parvovirus B19, influenza, CMV and Epstein-Barr virus. Roughly uniform sequencing depth across donors was assumed in presence/absence analyses, although this assumption may not hold. According to the authors, the approach could potentially be generalized to other disease states and immunological phenotypes. When HLA alleles, especially DR and DQ, strongly co-occurred, attributing TCR associations to individual alleles was difficult. A few of the identified cytomegalovirus-associated TCR beta chains were confirmed in vitro to be specific for cytomegalovirus antigens. Because counts were too low, 15 to 20 rarely observed V segments, including chromosome 9 orphons, were excluded from the earlier analysis of under 650 of the donors. Correlated functional status among segregating V segments might be attributable to linkage disequilibrium, but an unknown experimental factor could not be ruled out. A total of fewer than 200 TCR beta chains were listed by the study as associated with cytomegalovirus. At a false discovery rate of 0.05, a later analysis linked fewer than 20,000 TCR beta sequences to specific HLA alleles.

The cohort consisted of some 730 healthy bone marrow donors. All cohort members were sampled while nominally healthy, although unrecorded immune exposures were likely present. The donor tested CMV seronegative, placing the donor among the 350 or so seronegative members of the cohort. Each donor provided a peripheral blood sample, and peripheral blood mononuclear cells were used for TCR beta sequencing. Genomic DNA was extracted from the blood cell samples with the Qiagen DNeasy Blood Extraction Kit. This TCR was recovered from a male donor in good health and CMV-seronegative. The sequenced sample consisted of PBMCs. The chain is assembled from TRBV7-2 and TRBJ1-3; the D gene is possibly TRBD1, with 6 bases matching. CDR3 reads: CASRRSTGSSGNTIYF. The DNA reads as follows: TGTGCCAGCAGGCGGTCGACAGGCAGCTCTGGAAACACCATATATTTT.